This T cell receptor beta chain comes out of a study of T cells in Graves' hyperthyroidism and ophthalmopathy. General study points: Ophthalmopathy was distinguished from stable hyperthyroidism by 13 V-J signatures. Ophthalmopathy, which appeared later, was predicted by the model a median approximately 6 months before onset.

PBMCs stemmed from about 9.5 ml fresh peripheral blood. RNA transcripts served as the template for amplifying TCR beta CDR3 regions. TCR CDR3 regions were first amplified by RT-PCR with HTBI primers. TCRdb fed the multiplex PCR reads into MiXCR, producing one record per CDR3 protein. Seen here are approximately 260,000 distinct CDR3 sequences, over 12% observed once, and the top ten hold 30% to 35%. This clonotype has more than one count but fewer than ten. Its antigen is unidentified. The CDR3 has 17 amino acids. Trimming left V 0 bases short and J 2 bases short, with 13 bases between. CDR1 and CDR2 (germline): MNHEY, SVGAGI.

The chain employs TRBV6-5 and TRBJ2-2; D remains unclear. The material sequenced was blood. This clonotype was sampled from a woman in her 50s with Graves' hyperthyroidism that later progressed to Graves' ophthalmopathy. CDR3 region: CASSYSNIVINTGELFF. The CDR3 nucleotides read TGTGCCAGCAGTTACTCGAATATTGTGATAAACACCGGGGAGCTGTTTTTT.